One sample yielded the 25 T cell receptor beta chains listed below, sequenced in a study of blood T cell repertoires in COVID-19. The data were produced by immunoSEQ multiplex PCR, yet TCRdb's version contains in-frame clones alone and is incomplete. In the table there are roughly 190,000 clones, about 86% of which are singletons. The source material was peripheral blood. The source of these receptors is a man aged 25 to 40 with active or convalescent COVID-19.

The rearrangement joins TRBV7-9 to TRBJ1-1, with TRBD1 identical over 7 bases. With V trimmed by 5 bases and J by 3 bases, 12 bases remained unmatched. Germline loops: CDR1 SEHNR, CDR2 FQNEAQ (reference sequence). The CDR3 extends over 16 amino acids. CDR3: CASSPKTGLRDTEAFF. The CDR3 coding sequence is TGTGCCAGCAGCCCCAAGACAGGGTTGCGGGACACTGAAGCTTTCTTT.

The gene calls are TRBV5-1 and TRBJ2-1; D is possibly TRBD1 (7 bases). Trimming stripped 4 bases from V and 1 base from J, with 12 bases between. The CDR3 covers 15 residues. CDR1 is SGHRS, CDR2 YFSETQ, per germline. This chain's CDR3 is CASSPAGQSYNEQFF. The CDR3 DNA reads TGCGCCAGCAGCCCGGCGGGACAGTCCTACAATGAGCAGTTCTTC.

The chain couples TRBV9 to TRBJ1-1, with D possibly TRBD1 on 5 matching bases. This CDR3 has 15 amino acids. CDR1 and CDR2 (germline): SGDLS, YYNGEE. The V end was cut by 3 bases, the J end by 4 bases, with 16 bases between. For the CDR3, the DNA is TGTGCCAGCAGCGCTGGGACCTGGGGGGGCACTGAAGCTTTCTTT. Encoded protein: CASSAGTWGGTEAFF. The full variable domain, completed using reference TRBV9 and TRBJ1-1, is DSGVTQTPKHLITATGQRVTLRCSPRSGDLSVYWYQQSLDQGLQFLIQYYNGEERAKGNILERFSAQQFPDLHSELNLSSLELGDSALYFCASSAGTWGGTEAFFGQGTRLTVV.

This chain joins TRBV6-4 and TRBJ2-7, with 16 bases matching TRBD2. With 2 bases clipped from V and 2 bases from J, the junction kept 15 bases outside the gene matches. Looked up from germline, CDR1 is MRHNA and CDR2 is SNTAGT. This CDR3 comprises 21 residues. CDR3 amino acids: CASSDPTKGLAGGPRAYEQYV. In nucleotides, the CDR3 is TGTGCCAGCAGTGACCCCACAAAGGGACTAGCGGGGGGGCCCAGGGCCTACGAGCAGTACGTC.

The V call is TRBV27, the J call TRBJ2-7; 10 bases map to TRBD2. Germline V gene sequence: CDR1 MNHEY, CDR2 SMNVEV (reference sequence). CDR3 length: 15 amino acids. V was clipped by 5 bases and J by 4 bases; unmatched bases: 8. The CDR3, as DNA: TGTGCCAGCAGTCCGAGCGGGGGGGCCCTGTACGAGCAGTACGTC. It yields the protein CASSPSGGALYEQYV.

V is TRBV14 and J is TRBJ1-2; TRBD1 matches 7 bases. CDR3 length: 15 amino acids. With V trimmed by 4 bases and J by 2 bases, 7 bases remained unmatched. CDR1 SGHDN and CDR2 FVKESK come from the germline V gene. CDR3 loop: CASSRPGTANYGYTF. Here the CDR3 DNA reads TGTGCCAGCAGCCGCCCCGGGACAGCCAACTATGGCTACACCTTC.

On this clone: Different DNA sequences within this sample yield the same CDR3. The genes are TRBV5-5 and TRBJ1-1; D not resolved. The CDR3 contains 12 residues. Trimming removed 8 bases from V and 1 base from J, with 9 bases in between. Germline CDR1 and CDR2: SGHKS and YYEKEE (reference sequence). The CDR3 loop reads CASVSGNTEAFF. The CDR3 DNA reads as TGTGCCAGTGTCTCGGGGAACACTGAAGCTTTCTTT. The full variable domain, its missing parts supplied by reference TRBV5-5 and TRBJ1-1, is DAGVTQSPTHLIKTRGQQVTLRCSPISGHKSVSWYQQVLGQGPQFIFQYYEKEERGRGNFPDRFSARQFPNYSSELNVNALLLGDSALYLCASVSGNTEAFFGQGTRLTVV.

The chain recombines TRBV2 with TRBJ2-5; 10 bases agree with TRBD2. Germline V CDR1 and CDR2: SNHLY, FYNNEI. The CDR3 contains 15 residues. V shed 7 bases, J shed 5 bases, and the junction held 10 bases outside the gene matches. The CDR3 is CASTERGGLSETQYF. The DNA for the CDR3 is TGTGCCAGCACAGAGCGGGGGGGCCTGTCGGAGACCCAGTACTTC.

DNA of the CDR3: TGTGCCAGCAGGGCCCCTGGGCTAGCAGAAACCGGGGAGCTGTTTTTT. Amino acids: CASRAPGLAETGELFF. The genes are TRBV7-2 and TRBJ2-2; possibly TRBD2 for D (5 bases). The CDR3 spans 16 residues. V was cut by 6 bases and J by 5 bases, with 19 bases left in between. The germline V gene encodes CDR1 SGHTA and CDR2 FQGNSA.

About this clone itself: Within the sample, other DNA sequences also encode this same CDR3. The chain joins TRBV7-2 to TRBJ2-5, with D maybe TRBD2 (5 bases). The CDR3 loop spans 14 amino acids. CDR1 and CDR2 (germline): SGHTA, FQGNSA. V gave up 5 bases and J gave up 0 bases, with 10 bases separating them. CDR3 coding DNA: TGTGCCAGCAGCCCAAGCGGCTACCAAGAGACCCAGTACTTC. Its translation is CASSPSGYQETQYF.

The CDR3 loop reads CASSIAGEPNEKLFF. The CDR3 DNA follows: TGTGCCAGTAGTATAGCAGGGGAGCCTAATGAAAAACTGTTTTTT. The rearrangement joins TRBV19 to TRBJ1-4; D is perhaps TRBD1 (6 bases). Trimming shortened V by 1 base and J by 3 bases, and 9 bases separated the two germline ends. The CDR3 covers 15 residues. CDR1 LNHDA and CDR2 SQIVND come from the germline V gene (reference sequence).

The chain carries TRBV18 and TRBJ2-7, with D maybe TRBD2 (6 bases). Germline V gene sequence: CDR1 KGHSH, CDR2 LQKENI. Between the trimmed V and J ends, which lost 5 bases and 3 bases, there was a span of 8 bases. The CDR3 has 12 amino acids. DNA of the CDR3: TGTGCCAGCTCATCGGGAGTCTACGAGCAGTACTTC. Protein: CASSSGVYEQYF.

The rearrangement joins TRBV19 to TRBJ2-5; 8 nucleotides line up with TRBD1. There are 15 residues in the CDR3. Germline CDR1 LNHDA, CDR2 SQIVND (reference sequence). Trimming removed 5 bases from V and 2 bases from J; junction bases left unmatched: 7. This CDR3 reads CASSFGQGRQETQYF. The CDR3 region has the DNA TGTGCCAGTAGTTTCGGACAGGGTAGGCAAGAGACCCAGTACTTC.

The rearrangement links TRBV18 to TRBJ1-1; 7 bases are a match to TRBD1. The CDR3 runs to 16 residues. J lost 6 bases, V lost 4 bases, and 14 bases had no gene match. Germline assignment: CDR1 KGHSH and CDR2 LQKENI. The DNA for the CDR3 is TGTGCCAGCTCACACCCTGACAGGGCCGTGAGACCTGAAGCTTTCTTT. It translates to CASSHPDRAVRPEAFF. The full variable domain, its missing parts supplied by reference TRBV18 and TRBJ1-1, is NAGVMQNPRHLVRRRGQEARLRCSPMKGHSHVYWYRQLPEEGLKFMVYLQKENIIDESGMPKERFSAEFPKEGPSILRIQQVVRGDSAAYFCASSHPDRAVRPEAFFGQGTRLTVV.

V usage is TRBV18 and J usage is TRBJ1-2; 7 nucleotides align to TRBD1. The CDR3 covers 15 residues. With V trimmed by 0 bases and J by 8 bases, 9 bases remained unmatched. Germline V gives CDR1 KGHSH, CDR2 LQKENI. This CDR3 is CASSPPIYGTEGYTF. The CDR3 nucleotides are TGTGCCAGCTCACCACCTATCTACGGGACAGAAGGCTACACCTTC.

The gene calls are TRBV25-1 and TRBJ2-2, with 8 bases fitting TRBD2. The CDR3 sequence is 16 residues long. V lost 7 bases to trimming and J lost 7 bases; unmatched junction nucleotides: 14. CDR1 is MGHDK and CDR2 is SYGVNS in the germline V gene. CDR3 DNA sequence: TGTGCCAGCAAAGGCCGCGGGGCGGGAGGTGGCGGGGAGCTGTTTTTT. Translating it yields CASKGRGAGGGGELFF.

V and J are TRBV2 and TRBJ2-5; tentatively, D is TRBD2 (6 bases). Trimming stripped 0 bases from V and 1 base from J, with 12 bases between. CDR1 and CDR2 from the germline V gene are SNHLY and FYNNEI. CDR3 length: 16 residues. The CDR3 loop is CASSEAAGTFQETQYF. DNA of the CDR3: TGTGCCAGCAGTGAAGCCGCGGGGACTTTCCAAGAGACCCAGTACTTC.

The chain is built from TRBV23-1 and TRBJ2-5, with D perhaps TRBD2 (5 bases). TRBV23-1 is an ORF; its function is uncertain. This CDR3 region has 17 residues. The V and J ends lost 10 bases and 2 bases respectively, with 26 bases between them. The CDR3 reads CAIPQPGERGEQETQYF. The CDR3 coding sequence is TGCGCCATCCCTCAACCCGGGGAGCGAGGAGAACAAGAGACCCAGTACTTC.

About this clone: A read error may be the cause here, since a much bigger clone is one base away. Other DNA sequences in the sample encode the same CDR3. This rearrangement joins TRBV10-3 to TRBJ1-1, with 7 bases that match TRBD1. With V trimmed by 4 bases and J by 2 bases, 1 base remained unmatched. Looked up from germline, CDR1 is ENHRY and CDR2 is SYGVKD. This CDR3 is built from 13 residues. The CDR3 region is CAISGQGNTEAFF. As DNA, the CDR3 is TGTGCCATCAGTGGACAGGGAAACACTGAAGCTTTCTTT.

The chain carries TRBV7-8 and TRBJ2-5; TRBD2 aligns across 7 bases. The CDR3 loop spans 15 amino acids. V was pared by 5 bases and J by 4 bases, with 10 bases of the junction left unmatched. CDR1 is SGHVS and CDR2 is FQNEAQ in the germline V gene. The CDR3 nucleotides are TGTGCCAGCAGCCCCGGGGGGATCCCGAGAGAGACCCAGTACTTC. The encoded protein is CASSPGGIPRETQYF.

The gene calls are TRBV9 and TRBJ1-1; tentatively, D is TRBD1 (6 bases). The CDR3 is made up of 15 amino acids. Germline V gives CDR1 SGDLS, CDR2 YYNGEE. The germline V and J ends were trimmed by 0 bases and 1 base, with 10 bases remaining between them. The CDR3 spells CASSVGGGWNTEAFF. The CDR3 DNA reads as TGTGCCAGCAGCGTAGGTGGGGGCTGGAACACTGAAGCTTTCTTT.

V and J are TRBV10-1 and TRBJ2-2; the D gene is possibly TRBD2 (7 bases). The germline V gene has CDR1 WNHNN and CDR2 SYGVQD (reference sequence). The length of the CDR3 is 15 residues. Trimming cost V 4 bases and J 4 bases, with 13 bases left between them. CDR3 coding DNA: TGCGCCAGCAGTGGTGGGGGGGCGAGCACCGGGGAGCTGTTTTTT. It yields the protein CASSGGGASTGELFF.

CDR3 protein: CATSEPAASGVNNEQFF. The CDR3 bases are TGTGCCACCAGTGAGCCGGCGGCTAGCGGGGTGAACAATGAGCAGTTCTTC. This sequence joins TRBV24-1 and TRBJ2-1; 9 bases are a match to TRBD2. CDR3 length: 17 residues. Germline V lookup: CDR1 KGHDR, CDR2 SFDVKD. Trimming cost V 4 bases and J 5 bases; bases outside gene matches: 11.

The rearrangement uses TRBV18 and TRBJ2-7, with D tentatively TRBD1 (5 bases). V was trimmed by 1 base and J by 2 bases, leaving 15 bases between them. Germline CDR1 reads KGHSH; CDR2 reads LQKENI. The CDR3 totals 16 residues. The CDR3 loop is CASSPQPGRDPYEQYF. DNA of the CDR3: TGTGCCAGCTCACCACAGCCCGGCAGGGATCCCTACGAGCAGTACTTC. Based on the CDR3 plus reference TRBV18 and TRBJ2-7, the full variable domain is NAGVMQNPRHLVRRRGQEARLRCSPMKGHSHVYWYRQLPEEGLKFMVYLQKENIIDESGMPKERFSAEFPKEGPSILRIQQVVRGDSAAYFCASSPQPGRDPYEQYFGPGTRLTVT.

The chain is built from TRBV18 and TRBJ1-1; perhaps TRBD1 as D (5 bases). V lost 3 bases, J lost 5 bases, and 13 bases lay in between. The CDR3 extends over 14 amino acids. CDR1 is KGHSH, CDR2 LQKENI, per germline. The CDR3 here is CASSPPAGGTEAFF. Here the CDR3 DNA reads TGTGCCAGCTCACCCCCGGCGGGGGGTACTGAAGCTTTCTTT.